The 5 T cell receptor beta chains presented below share a single source sample, sequenced in a study of cytomegalovirus exposure and HLA in healthy donors (TCRdb year 2017). Library generation was performed with the immunoSEQ multiplex PCR assay. For the multiplex PCR, a mixture combining 60 forward primers for TCR Vbeta segments and 13 reverse primers for TCR Jbeta segments was used. Sourced from immuneACCESS, this table was stored by TCRdb with only in-frame sequences that have V and J called. A share of the clones is absent; for the studies checked, an unresolved V gene accounts for under half, and the remainder has no known explanation. This sample's clone table shows approximately 30,000 clones. Roughly 3.3% of the sample lies in the top ten. The sequenced sample was PBMCs. The receptors come from a man between 40 and 49 years old in good health and CMV-seronegative.

The rearrangement uses TRBV28 and TRBJ1-2, with a tentative D call TRBD1 (6 bases). Trimming cost V 6 bases and J 6 bases, with 14 bases left between them. Germline loops: CDR1 MDHEN, CDR2 SYDVKM. CDR3 size: 13 residues. DNA of the CDR3: TGTGCCAGCAGAAGGACAGAAGTGAATGGCTACACCTTC. Its protein product is CASRRTEVNGYTF.

This chain joins TRBV5-6 and TRBJ1-4; a weak D match, TRBD1 (6 bases). Germline CDR1 is SGHDT and CDR2 is YYEEEE. V dropped 3 bases and J dropped 8 bases, with 17 bases sitting between them. CDR3 length: 15 amino acids. The CDR3 loop is CASSSYWGPEEKLFF. The CDR3 DNA reads TGTGCCAGCAGCTCGTACTGGGGGCCGGAGGAAAAACTGTTTTTT.

The chain couples TRBV5-1 to TRBJ1-1; perhaps TRBD1 as D (5 bases). The V end lost 0 bases, the J end lost 1 base, and 7 bases lay between the germline ends. The CDR3 runs to 14 residues. CDR1 is SGHRS and CDR2 is YFSETQ in the germline V gene. CDR3 sequence reads: CASSLGQPNTEAFF. In nucleotides, the CDR3 is TGCGCCAGCAGCTTGGGACAGCCGAACACTGAAGCTTTCTTT.

The chain has TRBV18 and TRBJ1-4, with a tentative D call TRBD1 (6 bases). The CDR3 has 13 residues. Trimming took 0 bases from V and 11 from J, leaving 10 bases between them. Per germline, CDR1 KGHSH and CDR2 LQKENI. The CDR3 DNA reads as TGTGCCAGCTCACCACCGTCCACAGGGAAACTGTTTTTT. It is translated as CASSPPSTGKLFF.

The rearrangement links TRBV30 to TRBJ1-5; maybe TRBD1 (6 bases). The germline gives CDR1 GTSNPN, CDR2 SVGIG (reference sequence). V gave up 1 base and J gave up 8 bases, with 12 bases separating them. The CDR3 sequence is 13 residues long. In nucleotides, the CDR3 is TGTGCCTGGAGTGACAGGGATGGGGAGCCCCAGCATTTT. Translation gives CAWSDRDGEPQHF.